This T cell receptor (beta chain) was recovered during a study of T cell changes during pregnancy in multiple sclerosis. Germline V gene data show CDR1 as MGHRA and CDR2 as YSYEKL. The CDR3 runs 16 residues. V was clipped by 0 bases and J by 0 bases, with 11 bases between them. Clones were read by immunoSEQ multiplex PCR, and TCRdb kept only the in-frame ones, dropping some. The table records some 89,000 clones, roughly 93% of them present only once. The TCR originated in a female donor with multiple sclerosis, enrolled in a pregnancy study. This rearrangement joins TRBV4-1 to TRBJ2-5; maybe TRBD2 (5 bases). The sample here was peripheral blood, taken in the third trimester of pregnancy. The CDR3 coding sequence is TGCGCCAGCAGCCAAGACGCGCCGGGGTACCAAGAGACCCAGTACTTC. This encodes CASSQDAPGYQETQYF.